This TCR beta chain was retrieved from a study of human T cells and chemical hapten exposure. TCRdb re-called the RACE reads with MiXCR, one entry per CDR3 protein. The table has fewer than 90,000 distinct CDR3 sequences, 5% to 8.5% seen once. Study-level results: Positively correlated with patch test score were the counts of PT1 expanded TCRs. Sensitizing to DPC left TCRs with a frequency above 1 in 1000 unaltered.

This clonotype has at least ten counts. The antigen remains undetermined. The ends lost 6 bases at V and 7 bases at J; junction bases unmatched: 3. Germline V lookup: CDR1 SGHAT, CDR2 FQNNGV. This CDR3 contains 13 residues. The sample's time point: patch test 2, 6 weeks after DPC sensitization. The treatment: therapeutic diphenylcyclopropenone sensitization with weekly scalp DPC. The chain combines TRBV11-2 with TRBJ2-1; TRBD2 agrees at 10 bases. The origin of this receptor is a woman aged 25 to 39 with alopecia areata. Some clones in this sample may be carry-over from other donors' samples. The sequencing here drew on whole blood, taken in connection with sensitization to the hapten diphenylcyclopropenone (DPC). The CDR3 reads CASSTGLANEQFF. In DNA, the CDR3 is TGTGCCAGCAGTACGGGACTAGCGAATGAGCAGTTCTTC. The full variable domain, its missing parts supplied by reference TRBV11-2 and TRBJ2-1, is EAGVAQSPRYKIIEKRQSVAFWCNPISGHATLYWYQQILGQGPKLLIQFQNNGVVDDSQLPKDRFSAERLKGVDSTLKIQPAKLEDSAVYLCASSTGLANEQFFGPGTRLTVL.